This is a list of T cell receptor beta chains from one sample in a study of T cell responses to AZD1222 COVID-19 vaccine. Here immunoSEQ multiplex PCR was the method, and the copy in TCRdb shows in-frame clones only, minus some. The table shows tens of thousands of clones, with about 93% occurring only once. The sample consisted of peripheral blood, taken 28 days after the second AZD1222 dose. The receptors originated from an adult who received the AZD1222 COVID-19 vaccine. The CDR3 runs from the conserved cysteine through the conserved F or W. The D gene is left open where the match is weak. Only part of the rows carry a size: once, few, many, or a class if the clone is expanded.

CDR3 DNA: TGTGCCACCGAAATCGACAGAAACAGGGGCCAGAACACTGAAGCTTTCTTT
CDR3 protein: CATEIDRNRGQNTEAFF
clone size: -
J gene: TRBJ1-1
V gene: TRBV15
D gene: TRBD1

CDR3 DNA: TGTGCCAGCAGCTTCGGGGGAATCACGAACACTGAAGCTTTCTTT
CDR3 protein: CASSFGGITNTEAFF
clone size: -
J gene: TRBJ1-1
V gene: TRBV7-2
D gene: -

CDR3 DNA: TGTGCCGTGGAGGAAAAACCGGGCAATGAGCAGTTCTTC
CDR3 protein: CAVEEKPGNEQFF
clone size: -
J gene: TRBJ2-1
V gene: TRBV5-4
D gene: -

CDR3 DNA: TGTGCCAGCAGCGTAGGGGGCCTGGGTGAGACCCAGTACTTC
CDR3 protein: CASSVGGLGETQYF
clone size: once
J gene: TRBJ2-5
V gene: TRBV5-6
D gene: TRBD1

CDR3 DNA: TGTGCCAGTAGATATAAGGGGTTGGGAGACGAGCAGTACTTC
CDR3 protein: CASRYKGLGDEQYF
clone size: few
J gene: TRBJ2-7
V gene: TRBV19
D gene: -

CDR3 DNA: TGTGCCAGCAGCCTCCTTTGGGACTCCACCTACAATGAGCAGTTCTTC
CDR3 protein: CASSLLWDSTYNEQFF
clone size: -
J gene: TRBJ2-1
V gene: TRBV4-2
D gene: -

CDR3 DNA: TGTGCCAGCTCACTGGATCGGAGCACTGAAGCTTTCTTT
CDR3 protein: CASSLDRSTEAFF
clone size: -
J gene: TRBJ1-1
V gene: TRBV18
D gene: -

CDR3 DNA: TGTGCCAGCAGCCAGGAGAGCTCCTATAATTCACCCCTCCACTTT
CDR3 protein: CASSQESSYNSPLHF
clone size: -
J gene: TRBJ1-6
V gene: TRBV6-2/TRBV6-3
D gene: -

CDR3 DNA: TGTGCCAGCAGCCCCCTAGGGACTTTAAATTACAATGAGCAGTTCTTC
CDR3 protein: CASSPLGTLNYNEQFF
clone size: once
J gene: TRBJ2-1
V gene: TRBV5-6
D gene: -

CDR3 DNA: TGTGCCAGCAGCCCCGGGGGAGCGGGGGTATACGAGCAGTACTTC
CDR3 protein: CASSPGGAGVYEQYF
clone size: once
J gene: TRBJ2-7
V gene: TRBV5-4
D gene: TRBD2

CDR3 DNA: TGTGCCAGCACTAACCGGGACAGCCGCCAAGAGACCCAGTACTTC
CDR3 protein: CASTNRDSRQETQYF
clone size: -
J gene: TRBJ2-5
V gene: TRBV6-5
D gene: TRBD1

CDR3 DNA: TGTGCCAGCAGCCCTCGTCCCGGGAGGGCCTTTGAGCAGTTCTTC
CDR3 protein: CASSPRPGRAFEQFF
clone size: -
J gene: TRBJ2-1
V gene: TRBV4-2
D gene: TRBD2

CDR3 DNA: TGTGCCAGCAGCTCTAGACAGGGCTCCTCCTACGAGCAGTACTTC
CDR3 protein: CASSSRQGSSYEQYF
clone size: -
J gene: TRBJ2-7
V gene: TRBV5-4
D gene: TRBD1

CDR3 DNA: TGTGCCAGCAGCAACGACAGGGGGTATGCCAAAAACATTCAGTACTTC
CDR3 protein: CASSNDRGYAKNIQYF
clone size: -
J gene: TRBJ2-4
V gene: TRBV21-1
D gene: -

CDR3 DNA: TGTGCCAGCAGTCTCGACAGCAATCAGCCCCAGCATTTT
CDR3 protein: CASSLDSNQPQHF
clone size: -
J gene: TRBJ1-5
V gene: TRBV28
D gene: -

CDR3 DNA: TGTGCCAGCAGTTACTCGGGTGGGTTAGATCAGCCCCAGCATTTT
CDR3 protein: CASSYSGGLDQPQHF
clone size: -
J gene: TRBJ1-5
V gene: TRBV6-5
D gene: -

CDR3 DNA: TGTGCCAGCAGTGGCGAGAGCTATGGCTACACCTTC
CDR3 protein: CASSGESYGYTF
clone size: -
J gene: TRBJ1-2
V gene: TRBV12-3/TRBV12-4
D gene: -

CDR3 DNA: TGTGCCACCGGGGGCGGGGGCAATGAGCAGTTCTTC
CDR3 protein: CATGGGGNEQFF
clone size: -
J gene: TRBJ2-1
V gene: TRBV7-3
D gene: -

CDR3 DNA: TGTGCCAGCTCACCAGGGAGGGGGCCAACTGAAGCTTTCTTT
CDR3 protein: CASSPGRGPTEAFF
clone size: -
J gene: TRBJ1-1
V gene: TRBV18
D gene: TRBD1

CDR3 DNA: TGTGCCAGCAGCCCTGGGGGCTCTGCTTACAGTTCCTCACCCCTCCACTTT
CDR3 protein: CASSPGGSAYSSSPLHF
clone size: -
J gene: TRBJ1-6
V gene: TRBV27
D gene: -